Following are 12 T cell receptor beta chains from one sample sequenced in a study of blood T cell repertoires in COVID-19. Method: immunoSEQ multiplex PCR; TCRdb's copy keeps in-frame clones and lacks some. The data contain about 320,000 clones, 80% to 90% of them singletons. The sequenced sample consisted of PBMCs or T cells enriched from blood (not recorded which). The receptors shown here come from a man younger than 40 who had recovered from COVID-19.

The V gene is TRBV5-1, the J gene TRBJ2-1; 11 bases are a match to TRBD2. V was clipped by 4 bases and J by 9 bases; unmatched bases: 9. Germline CDR1 is SGHRS and CDR2 is YFSETQ. This CDR3 is 15 amino acids long. The CDR3 here is CASSLTPSGGFEQFF. In nucleotides, the CDR3 is TGCGCCAGCAGCCTGACTCCTAGCGGGGGGTTTGAGCAGTTCTTC. Full variable domain (outside the CDR3, taken from reference TRBV5-1 and TRBJ2-1): KAGVTQTPRYLIKTRGQQVTLSCSPISGHRSVSWYQQTPGQGLQFLFEYFSETQRNKGNFPGRFSGRQFSNSRSEMNVSTLELGDSALYLCASSLTPSGGFEQFFGPGTRLTVL.

The chain employs TRBV4-1 and TRBJ1-6; TRBD1 matches at 7 bases. CDR1 is MGHRA, CDR2 YSYEKL, per germline. The CDR3 extends over 16 amino acids. Trimming removed 0 bases from V and 10 bases from J; junction bases left unmatched: 9. CDR3 in amino acids: CASSQEGRGRGSPLHF. The CDR3 coding sequence is TGCGCCAGCAGCCAAGAAGGAAGGGGGCGAGGATCACCCCTCCACTTT.

The genes are TRBV30 and TRBJ2-3; 14 bases are a match to TRBD2. Germline lookup yields CDR1 GTSNPN and CDR2 SVGIG (reference sequence). The CDR3 has 18 amino acids. V lost 2 bases to trimming and J lost 3 bases; unmatched junction nucleotides: 10. The CDR3 DNA reads as TGTGCCTGGAGTCCCTGGACTAGCGGGGGGCGATCAACAGATACGCAGTATTTT. Translating gives CAWSPWTSGGRSTDTQYF.

In this sample, this clone turned up a few times. The chain is built from TRBV19 and TRBJ2-2, with 12 bases lining up with TRBD1. Germline V gene sequence: CDR1 LNHDA, CDR2 SQIVND (reference sequence). This CDR3 has 17 amino acids. The junction had 8 bases not matched to a gene; V was cut back by 4 bases and J by 5 bases. DNA of the CDR3: TGTGCCAGTAGTAGGGGACAGGGGGCAAAAAGGACCGGGGAGCTGTTTTTT. It yields the protein CASSRGQGAKRTGELFF. The whole variable domain, filled in from reference TRBV19 and TRBJ2-2, reads DGGITQSPKYLFRKEGQNVTLSCEQNLNHDAMYWYRQDPGQGLRLIYYSQIVNDFQKGDIAEGYSVSREKKESFPLTVTSAQKNPTAFYLCASSRGQGAKRTGELFFGEGSRLTVL.

This sequence joins TRBV3-1 (or the pseudogene TRBV3-2) and TRBJ1-2, with 10 bases that match TRBD1. V lost 3 bases and J lost 4; bases outside the gene matches: 5. Germline V gene data show CDR1 as LGHDT and CDR2 as YNNKEL (reference sequence). This CDR3 comprises 15 residues. CDR3 sequence reads: CASSHYRDRGYGYTF. In DNA form, the CDR3 reads TGTGCCAGCAGCCATTACCGGGACAGGGGCTATGGCTACACCTTC.

The chain links TRBV15 to TRBJ1-6; TRBD1 aligns across 7 bases. V was clipped by 5 bases and J by 9 bases; unmatched bases: 10. Germline V lookup: CDR1 LNHNV, CDR2 YYDKDF (reference sequence). This CDR3 contains 15 residues. This CDR3 reads CATSVNRDSGSPLHF. Written as DNA, the CDR3 is TGTGCCACCAGCGTCAACCGGGACAGTGGTTCACCCCTCCACTTT.

This chain connects TRBV7-8 to TRBJ2-3; 9 bases align to TRBD1. The CDR3 spans 15 residues. V trimming: 5 bases; J trimming: 2 bases; junction bases outside the gene matches: 5. Germline V lookup: CDR1 SGHVS, CDR2 FQNEAQ. The CDR3 bases are TGTGCCAGCAGCCCTCGGACAGGGGCCACAGATACGCAGTATTTT. Translating it yields CASSPRTGATDTQYF.

The chain combines TRBV7-9 with TRBJ2-1; 12 nucleotides agree with TRBD1. The CDR3 contains 16 residues. Germline V lookup: CDR1 SEHNR, CDR2 FQNEAQ (reference sequence). V was pared by 3 bases and J by 9 bases, with 9 bases of the junction left unmatched. The CDR3 is CASSFNWDRGPPEQFF. DNA of the CDR3: TGTGCCAGCAGCTTCAATTGGGACAGGGGGCCTCCTGAGCAGTTCTTC. The entire variable domain, with the rest obtained from reference TRBV7-9 and TRBJ2-1, is as follows: DTGVSQNPRHKITKRGQNVTFRCDPISEHNRLYWYRQTLGQGPEFLTYFQNEAQLEKSRLLSDRFSAERPKGSFSTLEIQRTEQGDSAMYLCASSFNWDRGPPEQFFGPGTRLTVL.

The chain combines TRBV14 with TRBJ2-3, with D maybe TRBD2 (5 bases). Germline assignment: CDR1 SGHDN and CDR2 FVKESK. Trimming took off 1 base at V and 5 bases at J, with 13 bases between the two ends. The CDR3 covers 15 residues. Here the CDR3 reads CASSQAGLVGDTQYF. In nucleotides, the CDR3 is TGTGCCAGCAGCCAAGCCGGACTCGTCGGAGATACGCAGTATTTT.

CDR3 loop: CASTTLRGSYTF. DNA of the CDR3: TGTGCCAGCACCACCCTTAGGGGGAGCTACACCTTC. The chain employs TRBV2 and TRBJ1-2; TRBD1 might be the D (6 bases). The CDR3 has 12 amino acids. Germline V gives CDR1 SNHLY, CDR2 FYNNEI. V lost 7 bases, J lost 9 bases, and 15 bases lay in between.

In the case of this clone: The same CDR3 also results from other DNA sequences found in this sample. The chain carries TRBV5-4 and TRBJ2-3, with D perhaps TRBD1 (6 bases). Germline values: CDR1 SGHNT, CDR2 YYREEE (reference sequence). The V and J ends lost 1 base and 4 bases respectively, with 7 bases between them. The CDR3 has 13 residues. CDR3 sequence reads: CASSLKGADTQYF. For the CDR3, the DNA is TGTGCCAGCAGCTTGAAGGGGGCAGATACGCAGTATTTT.

This chain connects TRBV27 to TRBJ1-5; a weak D match, TRBD1 (6 bases). Deletions cut 5 bases from V and 3 bases from J, with 20 bases between. The germline gives CDR1 MNHEY, CDR2 SMNVEV (reference sequence). The CDR3 is made up of 17 amino acids. CDR3 region: CASSQTAPRGNNQPQHF. CDR3 nucleotides: TGTGCCAGCAGTCAAACCGCTCCCAGGGGAAACAATCAGCCCCAGCATTTT.